What follows are 10 T cell receptor beta chains derived from one specimen sequenced in a study of blood T cell repertoires in COVID-19. Assay used: immunoSEQ multiplex PCR; TCRdb lists only in-frame clones, some missing. Of about 100,000 clones in the sample, roughly 92% were seen once. Sequenced material: peripheral blood. These receptors came from a woman in her forties or fifties with COVID-19, enrolled during active disease.

This chain connects TRBV27 to TRBJ2-5; 10 nucleotides align to TRBD2. CDR1 and CDR2 (germline): MNHEY, SMNVEV (reference sequence). This CDR3 is built from 16 residues. The J segment lost 4 bases and the V segment lost 6 bases, leaving 11 bases of the junction unmatched. In DNA form, the CDR3 reads TGTGCCAGCAGCCCTGGAAGCGGGGGGGGCTTAGAGACCCAGTACTTC. Amino acids: CASSPGSGGGLETQYF.

The V and J genes are TRBV29-1 and TRBJ1-3, with D possibly being TRBD1 (5 bases). With 4 bases removed from V and 0 bases from J, the gap between germline ends came to 7 bases. CDR3 length equals 13 residues. The germline V gene encodes CDR1 SQVTM and CDR2 ANQGSEA. CDR3 loop: CSVGTHSGNTIYF. As DNA, the CDR3 is TGCAGCGTTGGGACACACTCTGGAAACACCATATATTTT.

The chain uses TRBV28 and TRBJ1-1, with 7 nucleotides matching TRBD1. The CDR3 is 12 residues long. Germline-derived CDR1 and CDR2 are MDHEN and SYDVKM. The ends lost 5 bases at V and 8 bases at J; junction bases unmatched: 5. The DNA for the CDR3 is TGTGCCAGCAGTCTCCAACAGGGGGAAGCTTTCTTT. Translation gives CASSLQQGEAFF.

The count of this clone is one. CDR3 DNA sequence: TGTGCCAGCAGTCCTTACAGGGGGGGCACAGATACGCAGTATTTT. Protein sequence: CASSPYRGGTDTQYF. J is TRBJ2-3 and V is TRBV2; the match to TRBD1 covers 8 bases. Looked up from germline, CDR1 is SNHLY and CDR2 is FYNNEI. J was trimmed by 1 base and V by 5 bases; bases with no gene match: 5. The CDR3 totals 15 residues.

The chain employs TRBV7-2 and TRBJ2-7, with 8 bases matching TRBD2. The CDR3 length is 16 residues. The germline CDR1 and CDR2 sequences are SGHTA and FQGNSA. Trimming cost V 1 base and J 2 bases; bases outside gene matches: 7. The CDR3 loop reads CASSLVSGGLPYEQYF. For the CDR3, the DNA is TGTGCCAGCAGCTTAGTAAGCGGGGGCCTCCCCTACGAGCAGTACTTC.

The rearrangement uses TRBV15 and TRBJ1-4; the D gene is possibly TRBD1 (5 bases). This CDR3 spans 17 amino acids. V lost 5 bases and J 7 bases, leaving 23 bases between the germline ends. Looked up from germline, CDR1 is LNHNV and CDR2 is YYDKDF (reference sequence). The DNA for the CDR3 is TGTGCCACCAGCCAAAGGGGCAGACAGCCGGTGGGTGAAAAACTGTTTTTT. Encoded protein: CATSQRGRQPVGEKLFF.

Here the CDR3 DNA reads TGTGCCAGCAGCTTAGGCCCCGGAACTGCCGGAGATCAGCCCCAGCATTTT. Translated: CASSLGPGTAGDQPQHF. The chain combines TRBV7-2 with TRBJ1-5, with D hard to call. V was pared by 1 base and J by 5 bases, with 18 bases between. Germline V gene sequence: CDR1 SGHTA, CDR2 FQGNSA. The CDR3 length is 17 residues.

This clone was recorded once. This chain connects TRBV4-2 to TRBJ1-1; 8 nucleotides agree with TRBD1. Trimming took 4 bases from V and 6 from J; bases not matched to a gene: 10. The CDR3 spans 15 residues. Germline V gene lookup returns CDR1 LGHNA and CDR2 YNFKEQ. The chain's CDR3 is CASSLLGQGRAEAFF. The CDR3 DNA reads as TGTGCCAGCAGCCTTTTAGGACAGGGTCGGGCTGAAGCTTTCTTT.

V is TRBV6-2 or TRBV6-3 and J is TRBJ2-2, with a weak D call TRBD1 (5 bases). Germline CDR1 reads MNHEY; CDR2 reads SVGEGT. Trimming took 6 bases from V and 0 from J, leaving 11 bases between them. This CDR3 is built from 15 residues. Here the CDR3 reads CASSDLGPNTGELFF. CDR3 nucleotide sequence: TGTGCCAGCAGCGATTTGGGGCCGAACACCGGGGAGCTGTTTTTT.

In DNA form, the CDR3 reads TGTGCCAGCAGCCCCAGGGGTGAGGGCTACACCTTC. This codes for CASSPRGEGYTF. The rearrangement uses TRBV7-9 and TRBJ1-2; a weak D match, TRBD1 (6 bases). Germline V CDR1 and CDR2: SEHNR, FQNEAQ (reference sequence). Trimming took 5 bases from V and 8 from J, leaving 12 bases between them. The CDR3 consists of 12 residues. The whole variable domain, filled in from reference TRBV7-9 and TRBJ1-2, reads DTGVSQNPRHKITKRGQNVTFRCDPISEHNRLYWYRQTLGQGPEFLTYFQNEAQLEKSRLLSDRFSAERPKGSFSTLEIQRTEQGDSAMYLCASSPRGEGYTFGSGTRLTVV.